The following is a TCR beta chain sequence with its context. Its antigen remains unidentified. No much larger clone is present one base from it, and per-base qualities are unavailable. This entry comes from a study of cytomegalovirus exposure and HLA in healthy donors (dated by TCRdb to 2016 to 2017). Regarding the complete study: An earlier analysis of roughly 500 of the donors reported about 290 Gb of sequence data and 100 million to 130 million unique TCR beta sequences from 190 million or so T cells. About 300 gigabases of sequencing data and 78 million or so unique TCR sequences were included in an early release covering several hundred HLA-typed donors. The genetic ancestry cluster associated with self-reported Caucasian donors included 80% to 90% of the roughly 390 genotyped donors. The study aimed to test whether cataloging public T cell receptors could reveal signatures of past pathogen exposure. The T cell repertoires of several hundred subjects were profiled by immunosequencing and related to cytomegalovirus serostatus. A separate validation cohort of more than 100 different subjects was used in addition to the roughly 700-subject first cohort. To predict cytomegalovirus infection status, the study combined high-throughput TCR immunosequencing, statistical association of individual TCRs with disease status, and machine learning. A later analysis re-examined previously published TCR beta repertoires from around 670 donors and added high-resolution HLA genotyping to investigate patterns of TCR occurrence. The later analysis used no new phenotypic data to find candidate immune exposures, relying instead on TCR beta sequences and their occurrence across donors. In an earlier analysis of roughly 540 of the donors, high-throughput TCR beta sequencing was used to judge whether each TCR beta V gene segment behaved as functional or pseudogenic. Donor age, sex, ethnicity and CMV serostatus were compiled together with the repertoire data. In a later genetic analysis, genome-wide SNP genotypes for about three fifths of the 666 donors were used, and that subset was treated as a discovery cohort. Every discovery cohort repertoire had been produced on one sequencing platform. Class I and class II HLA loci were covered by the typing at four-digit resolution. Typing coverage differed by locus: A, B, C, DRB1 and DQB1 were typed in roughly 620-630 donors, DQA1 in 522, DPA1 in some 570, and DPB1 in just under 490. Roughly five DR-DQ haplotypes were handled as single units for association and clustering, since linkage in the cohort was strong. On average, around 240,000 unique TCR beta nucleotide sequences were sequenced per donor among more than 350 genotyped donors of the cohort, with 15% to 20% of those sequences being non-productive. What the authors observed across the whole study: A later analysis found that HLA-associated TCR beta chains were more clonally expanded and had lower generation probabilities than equally common non-associated chains. According to a later analysis, most CMV-associated TCR beta chains appeared to be HLA-restricted, and the HLA associations seemed to be driven largely by CMV exposure. Compared with the 666-donor mean, donors in an Asian-associated ancestry cluster had fewer N-insertions in productive TCRs, according to a later genetic analysis. A few of the identified cytomegalovirus-associated TCR beta chains were confirmed in vitro to be specific for cytomegalovirus antigens. A group of highly shared sequence variants was considered likely to be a technical artifact of the sequencing pipeline. The presence/absence analyses assumed that sequencing depth was roughly uniform across donors, and that assumption may not be true. Broadly in line with IMGT annotations, most TCR beta V segments showed up in productive rearrangements about 90% or about 30% of the time in an earlier analysis of 450 to 750 of the donors. Most TCR sequences were seen in very few donors, while some public TCRs were found in many individuals. A further reported finding was that TCR beta sequences accurately predicted the HLA-A and HLA-B alleles for most subjects in the first cohort. In the study, approximately 160 TCR beta chains were listed as associated with cytomegalovirus. The only immune exposure information available for the cohort was CMV serostatus. Because the 87-base-pair reads could not distinguish some IMGT-functional V segments, including TRBV6-2 and TRBV6-3, those segments were excluded. According to a later analysis, TCR association rates differed among HLA loci, with DRB1 alleles showing the most associated TCRs and HLA-C alleles showing the fewest. The authors suggested that the approach could potentially be extended to other disease states and immunological phenotypes. Linkage disequilibrium might explain the correlated functional status among segregating V segments, but an unknown experimental factor could not be excluded. Because HLA typing was missing for some donors at each locus, association tests included only the typed subset. In a later analysis, several top co-occurrence clusters were reported to appear linked to parvovirus B19, influenza, CMV and Epstein-Barr virus. Strong co-occurrence of HLA alleles, especially DR and DQ, made assigning TCR associations to individual alleles difficult. Specific HLA alleles were associated with 15,000 to 20,000 TCR beta sequences at a false discovery rate of 0.05 in a later analysis. In this cohort, only TCR beta chains were sequenced, and detectable features were limited by the absence of alpha or paired-chain data. In both the original and validation cohorts, the classifier was reported to diagnose cytomegalovirus status with high specificity and sensitivity. The earlier analysis of some 540 of the donors excluded 15 to 20 rarely observed V segments, including chromosome 9 orphons, because counts were too low. A later genetic analysis associated a missense DCLRE1C variant with V-gene and J-gene trimming of TCR beta chains, and an independent cohort replicated the association.

In total, 630 or so healthy bone marrow donors made up the cohort. Cohort members were all nominally healthy when sampled, although unrecorded immune exposures were likely present. The donor tested CMV seropositive, placing the donor among the approximately 310 seropositive members of the cohort. A peripheral blood sample was provided by each donor, and peripheral blood mononuclear cells were used for TCR beta sequencing. Genomic DNA was extracted from the blood cell samples with the Qiagen DNeasy Blood Extraction Kit. The library was obtained by the immunoSEQ multiplex PCR assay. For the multiplex PCR, a mixture combining 60 forward primers for TCR Vbeta segments and 13 reverse primers for TCR Jbeta segments was used. Amplification of the CDR3 region of rearranged TCR beta genes was performed with a multiplex PCR assay on genomic DNA. Amplified TCR beta libraries were sequenced as 87-base-pair reads on the Illumina HiSeq System. Regarding the original processing steps: In a later analysis, tens of millions of unique TCR beta chains were counted across the approximately 670 repertoires, and roughly 10 million of these chains were shared by at least two donors. A nearest-neighbor algorithm error-corrected the raw reads and collapsed the reads into unique sequences, merging closely related sequences to remove PCR and sequencing errors. CDR3 sequences were aligned to IMGT reference sequences to assign V, D and J gene segments. For a sequence to be retained, a match of at least six nucleotides to both a V gene segment and a J gene segment was required. Rearrangements were called productive when the CDR3 lacked stop codons and stayed in frame with V and J; all others were non-productive. CDR3 was defined by IMGT convention, running from the second conserved V-encoded cysteine to the conserved J-encoded phenylalanine. In an earlier analysis of more than 550 of the donors, sequences lacking an unambiguous match to a single V gene segment were excluded. In an earlier analysis of 450 to 750 of the donors, a V segment was called functional when productive rearrangements were above 56.7%, and segregating when the standard deviation between donors exceeded 5%. A statistical classification framework was built to diagnose cytomegalovirus status from the catalog of TCR beta chain sequences. In a later analysis, TCR nucleotide sequences were compared against IMGT/GENE-DB human TR gene sequences so that V and J genes could be assigned. A later analysis assigned CDR3 sequences and most-parsimonious VDJ recombination scenarios with the TCRdist pipeline. In a later analysis, each TCR beta chain was defined by its CDR3 amino acid sequence together with its V-gene family, and reads lacking a unique V-gene family were excluded. To address suspected cross-contamination and a sequencing artifact, a later analysis removed some 620 highly shared, low-generation-probability nucleotide sequences. A later analysis calculated a clonal expansion index for each public chain from normalized within-repertoire ranks of inferred template counts. Generation probabilities in a later analysis came from a VDJ recombination model fitted to out-of-frame rearrangements, and those results were checked against IGoR. In a later analysis, TCR-TCR, TCR-HLA and TCR-CMV co-occurrence was scored with hypergeometric tests, and a repertoire-size bias correction was applied to TCR pairs. False discovery rates were estimated in a later analysis by permuting HLA or CMV assignments 20 times. A later analysis grouped co-occurring TCRs with DBSCAN, adding TCRdist sequence similarity when clustering within HLA-allele-positive subsets. Co-occurrence clustering excluded repertoires with fewer than 30,000 or more than 120,000 public chains, plus five with anomalous nucleotide sharing. TCRdb re-hosts the immuneACCESS table, in-frame sequences only. Its copies lack some clones; in the studies checked, an unresolved V gene accounts for under half of them, and the cause for the rest is not known. That table furnishes V, J and clone size, whereas the DNA furnished D and trimming. The sample records 150,000 or so clones, roughly 79% of which are singletons. The top ten hold 4.9% of the sample.

CDR1 LGHNA and CDR2 YSLEER were looked up in the germline V gene. Taken from cysteine to phenylalanine, the CDR3 has 16 residues. The DNA shown is the 48-base CDR3, in frame from base 1. Cut back by 0 bases and 3 bases, the V and J ends lie 15 bases apart. The V and J genes are TRBV4-3 and TRBJ2-7, and possibly TRBD1, on 5 matching bases. The source is a woman younger than 30 in good health and CMV-seropositive. The sequenced sample consisted of PBMCs. The bases read TGCGCCAGCAGCCAAGATTTCGCCAGGGTCAACTACGAGCAGTACTTC. It specifies CASSQDFARVNYEQYF.